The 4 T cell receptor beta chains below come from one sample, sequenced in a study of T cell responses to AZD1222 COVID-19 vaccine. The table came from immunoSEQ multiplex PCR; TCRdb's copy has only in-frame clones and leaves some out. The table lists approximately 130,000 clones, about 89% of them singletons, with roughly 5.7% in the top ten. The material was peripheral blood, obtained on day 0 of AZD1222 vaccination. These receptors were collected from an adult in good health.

This CDR3 is CASTPSGEYNEQFF. The CDR3 DNA reads as TGTGCCAGCACCCCTTCGGGCGAATACAATGAGCAGTTCTTC. The chain employs TRBV5-4 and TRBJ2-1, with D uncertain. Trimming pared 6 bases from V and 4 bases from J, leaving 14 bases between. This CDR3 region has 14 residues. In germline, CDR1 is SGHNT, CDR2 YYREEE (reference sequence).

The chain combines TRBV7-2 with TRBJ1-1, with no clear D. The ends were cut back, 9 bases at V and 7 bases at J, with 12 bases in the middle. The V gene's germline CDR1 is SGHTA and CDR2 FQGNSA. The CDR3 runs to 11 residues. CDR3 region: CASSRVYEAFF. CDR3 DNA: TGTGCCAGTAGTAGGGTTTATGAAGCTTTCTTT.

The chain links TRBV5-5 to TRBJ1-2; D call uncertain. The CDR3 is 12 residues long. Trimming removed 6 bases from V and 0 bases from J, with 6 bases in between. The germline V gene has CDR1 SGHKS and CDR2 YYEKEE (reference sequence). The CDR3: CASKGPNYGYTF. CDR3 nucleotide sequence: TGTGCCAGCAAGGGCCCTAACTATGGCTACACCTTC.

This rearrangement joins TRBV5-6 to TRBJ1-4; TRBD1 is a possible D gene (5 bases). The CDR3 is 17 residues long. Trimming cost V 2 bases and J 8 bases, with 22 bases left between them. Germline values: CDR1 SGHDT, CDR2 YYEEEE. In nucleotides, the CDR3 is TGTGCCAGCAGCTTTGGGTTAACGCTCCTTGGGGACGAAAAACTGTTTTTT. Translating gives CASSFGLTLLGDEKLFF.